The rows below give T cell receptor beta chains drawn from one sample of a study of T cell repertoires in cytomegalovirus infection. TCRdb processed the reads anew with MiXCR; each CDR3 protein has one entry. The sample holds about 900,000 distinct CDR3 sequences, 25% to 40% seen once. The antigens these receptors bind are not known. The source material was cultured CD8+ T cells from PBMCs, sampled from culture after CMV antigen stimulation. These receptors were obtained from a human donor in good health (CMV status not recorded). Some clones in this sample may be carry-over from other donors' samples. The CDR3 runs from the conserved cysteine through the conserved F or W. A D gene is named only where the DNA matches it firmly. The size of a clone is reported for some rows only, either as once, few or many, or as a class for expanded clones.

clone size: few; V gene: TRBV7-9; D gene: TRBD2; J gene: TRBJ2-3; CDR3 protein: CASPGLADPDTQYF; CDR3 DNA: TGTGCCAGCCCCGGACTAGCGGATCCAGATACGCAGTATTTT
clone size: few; V gene: TRBV27; D gene: -; J gene: TRBJ2-1; CDR3 protein: CASSWQLDSFYNEQFF; CDR3 DNA: TGTGCCAGCAGTTGGCAGCTCGACTCCTTCTACAATGAGCAGTTCTTC
clone size: -; V gene: TRBV4-1; D gene: -; J gene: TRBJ1-2; CDR3 protein: CASSPYRHPYENTF; CDR3 DNA: TGCGCCAGCAGCCCGTACAGACATCCGTATGAGAACACCTTC
clone size: many; V gene: TRBV7-6; D gene: -; J gene: TRBJ2-1; CDR3 protein: CASSPRGMNEQFF; CDR3 DNA: TGTGCCAGCAGCCCACGGGGGATGAATGAGCAGTTCTTC
clone size: -; V gene: TRBV27; D gene: -; J gene: TRBJ2-7; CDR3 protein: CASSRGPLRSDEQYF; CDR3 DNA: TGTGCCAGCAGTCGGGGACCGCTAAGGTCGGACGAGCAGTACTTC
clone size: many; V gene: TRBV6-1; D gene: -; J gene: TRBJ2-1; CDR3 protein: CASSEITAQDEQFF; CDR3 DNA: TGTGCCAGCAGTGAGATCACCGCTCAAGATGAGCAGTTCTTC
clone size: -; V gene: TRBV6-5; D gene: -; J gene: TRBJ2-5; CDR3 protein: CASHHEGRPQETQYF; CDR3 DNA: TGTGCCAGCCATCACGAGGGCAGGCCCCAAGAGACCCAGTACTTC
clone size: few; V gene: TRBV11-3; D gene: TRBD1; J gene: TRBJ1-1; CDR3 protein: CASNQGTENTEAFF; CDR3 DNA: TGTGCCAGCAACCAAGGGACAGAGAACACTGAAGCTTTCTTT
clone size: few; V gene: TRBV6-2/TRBV6-3; D gene: TRBD1; J gene: TRBJ1-1; CDR3 protein: CASRNRGDTEAFF; CDR3 DNA: TGTGCCAGCCGGAACAGGGGCGACACTGAAGCTTTCTTT
clone size: -; V gene: TRBV9; D gene: -; J gene: TRBJ2-3; CDR3 protein: CASSGVPGDTQYF; CDR3 DNA: TGTGCCAGCAGCGGGGTCCCGGGAGATACGCAGTATTTT
clone size: -; V gene: TRBV10-2; D gene: TRBD1; J gene: TRBJ1-5; CDR3 protein: CASRPKGQGISQPQHF; CDR3 DNA: TGCGCCAGCAGACCCAAGGGACAGGGTATCAGTCAGCCCCAGCATTTT
clone size: -; V gene: TRBV5-8; D gene: -; J gene: TRBJ1-1; CDR3 protein: CASSLPIRGIEAFF; CDR3 DNA: TGTGCCAGCAGCTTGCCCATTAGGGGAATTGAAGCTTTCTTT
clone size: few; V gene: TRBV10-3; D gene: TRBD1; J gene: TRBJ2-5; CDR3 protein: CAISGAPDRAQETQYF; CDR3 DNA: TGTGCCATCAGTGGGGCCCCAGACAGGGCTCAAGAGACCCAGTACTTC
clone size: many; V gene: TRBV7-8; D gene: TRBD1; J gene: TRBJ1-1; CDR3 protein: CAIQGSGWNTEAFF; CDR3 DNA: TGTGCCATACAGGGGTCGGGTTGGAACACTGAAGCTTTCTTT
clone size: few; V gene: TRBV7-8; D gene: TRBD1; J gene: TRBJ1-6; CDR3 protein: CASREYGEGAANSPLHF; CDR3 DNA: TGTGCCAGCAGGGAATACGGGGAGGGGGCGGCTAATTCACCCCTCCACTTT
clone size: few; V gene: TRBV7-8; D gene: -; J gene: TRBJ1-1; CDR3 protein: CASSLGGEVTEAFF; CDR3 DNA: TGTGCCAGCAGCTTGGGGGGCGAGGTCACTGAAGCTTTCTTT
clone size: few; V gene: TRBV4-2; D gene: -; J gene: TRBJ2-1; CDR3 protein: CASSQSDNEQFF; CDR3 DNA: TGTGCCAGCAGCCAGAGCGACAATGAGCAGTTCTTC
clone size: -; V gene: TRBV27; D gene: -; J gene: TRBJ1-5; CDR3 protein: CASSLRAGIQPQHF; CDR3 DNA: TGTGCCAGCAGTTTACGGGCAGGGATTCAGCCCCAGCATTTT